Here is one TCR beta chain with its context. Its specificity is unknown. In the PCR, 60 Vbeta and 13 Jbeta primers were used. The data were produced by immunoSEQ multiplex PCR, yet TCRdb's version contains in-frame clones alone and is incomplete. The data contain some 130,000 clones, about 83% of them singletons. These data belong to a study of cytomegalovirus exposure and HLA in healthy donors. The donors were healthy bone marrow donors. The study, taken as a whole, reports: Presence/absence analyses assumed roughly uniform sequencing depth across donors.

The sample was PBMCs. The sequence was obtained from a girl aged 2 to 9 in good health and CMV-seronegative.

Here the CDR3 reads CASSTEGGLQETQYF. The CDR3 nucleotides are TGTGCCAGCAGCACCGAGGGCGGATTACAAGAGACCCAGTACTTC. The gene calls are TRBV9 and TRBJ2-5; weak D call: TRBD2 (5 bases). Trimming took 4 bases from V and 2 from J, leaving 15 bases between them. The germline V gene encodes CDR1 SGDLS and CDR2 YYNGEE. The CDR3 contains 15 residues. The full variable domain, completed using reference TRBV9 and TRBJ2-5, is DSGVTQTPKHLITATGQRVTLRCSPRSGDLSVYWYQQSLDQGLQFLIQYYNGEERAKGNILERFSAQQFPDLHSELNLSSLELGDSALYFCASSTEGGLQETQYFGPGTRLLVL.